This passage covers 24 T cell receptor beta chains from one sample sequenced in a study of CD8+ T cells in alopecia areata. Noted treatment: oral pan-JAK inhibitor, 5-10 mg twice daily. Reverse transcribed after extraction, RNA yielded cDNA as the sequencing template. Assay used: immunoSEQ multiplex PCR; TCRdb lists only in-frame clones, some missing. The data show approximately 180,000 clones, about 61% seen once. Sequenced material: CD4+ T cells sorted from blood, taken at approximately week 56, from a patient treated with tofacitinib. The source of these receptors is a human donor with alopecia areata.

The rearrangement uses TRBV7-9 and TRBJ1-5; D remains unclear. Trimming took 1 base from V and 5 from J, leaving 3 bases between them. Germline V CDR1 and CDR2: SEHNR, FQNEAQ (reference sequence). This CDR3 contains 12 residues. For the CDR3, the DNA is TGTGCCAGCAGCTTAGTCGATCAGCCCCAGCATTTT. Protein: CASSLVDQPQHF.

This clone was detected a few times. This sequence joins TRBV10-3 and TRBJ2-7; either TRBD1 or TRBD2 may fit D (5 bases each). Germline lookup yields CDR1 ENHRY and CDR2 SYGVKD. The ends were cut back, 10 bases at V and 2 bases at J, with 12 bases in the middle. The CDR3 runs to 12 residues. For the CDR3, the DNA is TGTGCCACCGGGACCGAACCCTACGAGCAGTACTTC. The encoded protein is CATGTEPYEQYF.

The chain employs TRBV15 and TRBJ2-7, with 10 bases lining up with TRBD2. Losses at the gene ends were 4 bases for V and 2 bases for J; bases not matched to a gene: 5. This CDR3 is built from 15 residues. CDR1 and CDR2 (germline): LNHNV, YYDKDF (reference sequence). The chain's CDR3 is CATSIRTSGAYEQYF. The CDR3 nucleotides read TGTGCCACCAGCATCAGGACTAGCGGAGCCTACGAGCAGTACTTC.

The gene calls are TRBV2 and TRBJ2-1, with no clear D. CDR3 length equals 13 residues. Germline CDR1 reads SNHLY; CDR2 reads FYNNEI. Trimming left V 8 bases short and J 7 bases short, with 15 bases between. CDR3 loop: CASDIGPMNEQFF. The DNA for the CDR3 is TGTGCCAGCGACATAGGGCCTATGAATGAGCAGTTCTTC.

This clone was seen more than once but under ten times. The identical CDR3 is also encoded by other nucleotide sequences in the sample. The chain carries TRBV15 and TRBJ1-5, with a tentative D call TRBD1 (6 bases). Trimming left V 0 bases short and J 2 bases short, with 8 bases between. Germline V lookup: CDR1 LNHNV, CDR2 YYDKDF (reference sequence). The CDR3 sequence is 15 residues long. CDR3 DNA sequence: TGTGCCACCAGCAGAGACCCAGGGGGCAATCAGCCCCAGCATTTT. Amino acid sequence: CATSRDPGGNQPQHF.

The V call is TRBV25-1, the J call TRBJ2-7, with D possibly being TRBD2 (5 bases). V dropped 2 bases and J dropped 3 bases, with 11 bases sitting between them. Looked up from germline, CDR1 is MGHDK and CDR2 is SYGVNS. There are 14 residues in the CDR3. The DNA for the CDR3 is TGTGCCAGCAGTGAAGAGGGTGTCAACTACGAGCAGTACTTC. Encoded protein: CASSEEGVNYEQYF.

As regards this clone: Other DNA sequences in the same sample also yield this CDR3. This chain uses TRBV9 with TRBJ1-2; D is ambiguous. CDR1 is SGDLS and CDR2 is YYNGEE in the germline V gene. V was cut by 0 bases and J by 4 bases, with 4 bases left in between. The CDR3 sequence is 12 residues long. Here the CDR3 DNA reads TGTGCCAGCAGCGTAGATAGCTATGGCTACACCTTC. Its translation: CASSVDSYGYTF.

The CDR3 DNA sequence: TGTGCCAGCAGTGAATGGGACAGGGCACAAGAGACCCAGTACTTC. Amino acids: CASSEWDRAQETQYF. V usage is TRBV2 and J usage is TRBJ2-5, with TRBD1 identical over 9 bases. The V gene end was trimmed by 2 bases and the J gene end by 2 bases; junction bases not matched to a gene: 3. The CDR3 is made up of 15 amino acids. Germline V CDR1 and CDR2: SNHLY, FYNNEI.

The rearrangement links TRBV30 to TRBJ2-3, with D possibly being TRBD2 (7 bases). The CDR3 is made up of 18 amino acids. Germline V lookup: CDR1 GTSNPN, CDR2 SVGIG (reference sequence). The V end was cut by 0 bases, the J end by 5 bases, with 24 bases between. CDR3: CAWSVLMGGPRRGDTQYF. In DNA, the CDR3 is TGTGCCTGGAGTGTATTGATGGGGGGGCCCCGAAGGGGAGATACGCAGTATTTT.

The chain has TRBV19 and TRBJ1-2; 7 positions agree with TRBD1. V lost 5 bases, J lost 2 bases, and 5 bases stayed unmatched. The CDR3 runs to 14 residues. CDR1 is LNHDA, CDR2 SQIVND, per germline (reference sequence). The CDR3 DNA sequence: TGTGCCAGTAGTCCCCCGGGACAGAACTATGGCTACACCTTC. Translated: CASSPPGQNYGYTF.

This clone appeared a few times. This chain connects TRBV10-3 to TRBJ2-5; perhaps TRBD2 as D (6 bases). V lost 7 bases and J 2 bases, leaving 11 bases between the germline ends. This CDR3 is 13 amino acids long. Germline CDR1 reads ENHRY; CDR2 reads SYGVKD. CDR3 DNA: TGTGCCATCAACTCGGGGGATCAAGAGACCCAGTACTTC. It is translated as CAINSGDQETQYF.

The chain joins TRBV6-5 to TRBJ2-3; maybe TRBD2 (6 bases). Looked up from germline, CDR1 is MNHEY and CDR2 is SVGAGI. This CDR3 is built from 14 residues. The V end lost 4 bases, the J end lost 5 bases, and 13 bases lay between the germline ends. The CDR3 sequence is CASSWRRAEDTQYF. In nucleotides, the CDR3 is TGTGCCAGCAGTTGGAGGAGGGCAGAAGATACGCAGTATTTT.

This sequence joins TRBV27 and TRBJ1-6; a weak D match, TRBD1 (5 bases). Per germline, CDR1 MNHEY and CDR2 SMNVEV (reference sequence). This CDR3 region has 14 residues. Between the trimmed V and J ends, which lost 2 bases and 10 bases, there was a span of 12 bases. Here the CDR3 DNA reads TGTGCCAGCAGTTTACTCAGGGAGTCCTCACCCCTCCACTTT. Translated: CASSLLRESSPLHF.

The chain carries TRBV5-1 and TRBJ2-5, with unresolved D. Trimming took off 0 bases at V and 2 bases at J, with 11 bases between the two ends. This CDR3 has 15 residues. Looked up from germline, CDR1 is SGHRS and CDR2 is YFSETQ. This CDR3 is CASSLAGRRQETQYF. In DNA, the CDR3 is TGCGCCAGCAGCTTGGCCGGTCGACGGCAAGAGACCCAGTACTTC.

CDR3 residues: CASRGWGESYTF. In nucleotides, the CDR3 is TGTGCCAGCAGGGGTTGGGGTGAGAGCTACACCTTC. The rearrangement links TRBV11-2 to TRBJ1-2, with D hard to call. Germline values: CDR1 SGHAT, CDR2 FQNNGV. V lost 6 bases to trimming and J lost 9 bases, with 14 bases between them. The CDR3 totals 12 residues.

Points on this clone: Lacking the conserved final phenylalanine or tryptophan, this CDR3 likely reflects a read error. No DNA is shown, since the ends of the CDR3 on it are uncertain; the CDR3 is the one TCRdb lists. The chain employs TRBV7-7 and TRBJ1-4. Germline V gene lookup returns CDR1 SSHAT and CDR2 FNYEAQ (reference sequence). Both ends counted, the CDR3 spans 10 residues. The CDR3 sequence: CASSLARSGV.

CDR3 nucleotide sequence: TGTGCCAGCAGCCAAATCTACGAGCAGTACTTC. Protein: CASSQIYEQYF. The V and J genes are TRBV25-1 and TRBJ2-7; the D is unclear. This CDR3 has 11 amino acids. Per germline, CDR1 MGHDK and CDR2 SYGVNS. Trimming stripped 6 bases from V and 3 bases from J, with 6 bases between.

This clone was seen a handful of times. This rearrangement joins TRBV29-1 to TRBJ1-1; unclear D gene. CDR1 and CDR2 (germline): SQVTM, ANQGSEA. The CDR3 contains 11 residues. Trimming left V 4 bases short and J 1 base short, with 4 bases between. In nucleotides, the CDR3 is TGCAGCGTTGGGTCGAACACTGAAGCTTTCTTT. Residues: CSVGSNTEAFF.

The chain couples TRBV7-9 to TRBJ2-5, with D perhaps given as TRBD1 or TRBD2 (5 bases each). Trimming shortened V by 3 bases and J by 9 bases, and 17 bases separated the two germline ends. This CDR3 spans 14 amino acids. Per the germline V gene, CDR1 is SEHNR and CDR2 is FQNEAQ (reference sequence). CDR3 region: CASSLGTADESQYF. The DNA of the CDR3 is TGTGCCAGCAGCTTGGGGACGGCGGATGAGTCCCAGTACTTC.

This chain uses TRBV5-1 with TRBJ2-7; a weak D match, TRBD2 (5 bases). Germline V gene sequence: CDR1 SGHRS, CDR2 YFSETQ. The CDR3 covers 15 residues. Trimming cost V 0 bases and J 2 bases, with 12 bases left between them. The CDR3, as DNA: TGCGCCAGCAGCTTGGAGGGAGTTGCCCCCTACGAGCAGTACTTC. Its protein is CASSLEGVAPYEQYF.

This clone was observed a few times. The sample holds other DNA sequences that translate to the same CDR3. The chain links TRBV29-1 to TRBJ1-5; D is unresolved. The germline gives CDR1 SQVTM, CDR2 ANQGSEA. Trimming left V 4 bases short and J 0 bases short, with 7 bases between. This CDR3 comprises 13 residues. This CDR3 reads CSVAENSNQPQHF. CDR3 in DNA: TGCAGCGTTGCGGAGAATAGCAATCAGCCCCAGCATTTT.

This clone was detected only once. The chain combines TRBV6-5 with TRBJ1-4; no reliable D call. V gave up 4 bases and J gave up 5 bases, with 11 bases separating them. Germline CDR1 is MNHEY and CDR2 is SVGAGI. This CDR3 has 14 residues. The CDR3 bases are TGTGCCAGCAGTTCGGTCCGGGTAAATGAAAAACTGTTTTTT. It codes for CASSSVRVNEKLFF.

This clone has only a few counts. The chain carries TRBV6-6 and TRBJ2-5; 9 nucleotides line up with TRBD2. The J call may be mistaken, given a closer DNA end match to TRBJ2-7. Per germline, CDR1 MNHNY and CDR2 SVGAGI (reference sequence). The CDR3 runs 15 residues. For the CDR3, the DNA is TGTGCCAGCAGCCTCGTGGGCGGGGGGGCATACGAGCAGTACTTC. Its protein product is CASSLVGGGAYEQYF.

The rearrangement links TRBV7-9 to TRBJ1-2, with D uncertain. V lost 2 bases and J 3 bases, leaving 19 bases between the germline ends. The CDR3 consists of 17 residues. CDR1 is SEHNR, CDR2 FQNEAQ, per germline (reference sequence). CDR3 sequence (DNA): TGTGCCAGCAGCTTAAATTCTGGAGGTCTCGTGGACTATGGCTACACCTTC. Its protein is CASSLNSGGLVDYGYTF.